The 8 T cell receptor beta chains given below trace back to one sample, sequenced in a study of blood T cell repertoires in COVID-19. Method: immunoSEQ multiplex PCR; TCRdb's copy keeps in-frame clones and lacks some. Among approximately 150,000 clones listed, approximately 91% were seen once. Source material: peripheral blood. These receptors were taken from a man younger than 30 with COVID-19, enrolled during active disease.

The rearrangement uses TRBV10-3 and TRBJ1-5, with D perhaps TRBD1 (6 bases). Trimming removed 0 bases from V and 1 base from J, with 16 bases in between. Germline CDR1 and CDR2: ENHRY and SYGVKD. CDR3 size: 18 residues. CDR3 region: CAISESGGRGRSNQPQHF. CDR3 DNA sequence: TGTGCCATCAGTGAGTCCGGTGGCAGGGGACGGAGCAATCAGCCCCAGCATTTT.

This clone was detected once. This chain uses TRBV27 with TRBJ2-7; 9 positions match TRBD1. Per germline, CDR1 MNHEY and CDR2 SMNVEV (reference sequence). J was trimmed by 0 bases and V by 3 bases; bases with no gene match: 3. The length of the CDR3 is 15 residues. As DNA, the CDR3 is TGTGCCAGCAGTTTCGGGACAGGGAACTCCTACGAGCAGTACTTC. Translating it yields CASSFGTGNSYEQYF.

This chain connects TRBV6-6 to TRBJ1-1; D gene uncertain. V lost 5 bases and J 6 bases, leaving 10 bases between the germline ends. CDR1 is MNHNY, CDR2 SVGAGI, per germline (reference sequence). The CDR3 is made up of 12 amino acids. The CDR3 DNA reads TGTGCCAGCAGTCCCCCCGTTTCTGAAGCTTTCTTT. Translated, it gives CASSPPVSEAFF.

This clone was found once. The gene calls are TRBV14 and TRBJ2-2; D gene uncertain. CDR3 size: 12 residues. The V gene lost 1 base and the J gene lost 6 bases, with 3 bases spanning the gap. CDR1 and CDR2 from the germline V gene are SGHDN and FVKESK. The DNA for the CDR3 is TGTGCCAGCAGCCAAGTCGCCGGGGAGCTGTTTTTT. Amino acids: CASSQVAGELFF.

The chain links TRBV11-2 to TRBJ2-7; possible D gene TRBD2, 5 bases. The V end was cut by 4 bases, the J end by 8 bases, with 18 bases between. The CDR3 length is 14 residues. Germline CDR1 reads SGHAT; CDR2 reads FQNNGV. CDR3 DNA sequence: TGTGCCAGCAGCTCGATCACCCAAACTAGACAGCAGTACTTC. It translates to CASSSITQTRQQYF. Complete variable domain (other parts from reference TRBV11-2 and TRBJ2-7): EAGVAQSPRYKIIEKRQSVAFWCNPISGHATLYWYQQILGQGPKLLIQFQNNGVVDDSQLPKDRFSAERLKGVDSTLKIQPAKLEDSAVYLCASSSITQTRQQYFGPGTRLTVT.

The chain combines TRBV28 with TRBJ1-1; TRBD1 is a possible D gene (5 bases). The CDR3 is 12 amino acids. Per the germline V gene, CDR1 is MDHEN and CDR2 is SYDVKM. V lost 7 bases and J 0 bases, leaving 6 bases between the germline ends. The chain's CDR3 is CASKGLNTEAFF. Written as DNA, the CDR3 is TGTGCCAGCAAGGGGTTGAACACTGAAGCTTTCTTT.

The chain has TRBV7-2 and TRBJ1-2; perhaps TRBD1 as D (5 bases). Deletions cut 5 bases from V and 13 bases from J, with 17 bases between. Germline CDR1 and CDR2: SGHTA and FQGNSA. This CDR3 comprises 12 residues. CDR3 nucleotides: TGTGCCAGCAGCCCGTCGGGAGGGGATCTCACCTTC. Translated, it gives CASSPSGGDLTF.

The chain combines TRBV27 with TRBJ1-2; unclear D gene. The germline gives CDR1 MNHEY, CDR2 SMNVEV (reference sequence). The CDR3 loop spans 13 amino acids. With 3 bases removed from V and 4 bases from J, the gap between germline ends came to 9 bases. The CDR3 loop reads CASSFDGFYGYTF. CDR3 nucleotides: TGTGCCAGCAGTTTCGACGGGTTCTATGGCTACACCTTC.